Below, one T cell receptor (beta chain) is given with its context. CDR3 length: 16 residues. Germline-derived CDR1 and CDR2 are SEHNR and FQNEAQ (reference sequence). Trimming cost V 5 bases and J 1 base; bases outside gene matches: 4. This entry belongs to a study of T cell changes during pregnancy in multiple sclerosis. Some clones are missing from TCRdb's copy, which holds only in-frame ones; the method was immunoSEQ multiplex PCR. The data show under 25,000 clones, about 82% seen once. The rearrangement links TRBV7-9 to TRBJ2-3; TRBD2 matches 12 bases. This TCR was sampled from a female donor in good health, enrolled as a control in a pregnancy study. The sample consisted of CD8+ T cells from peripheral blood mononuclear cells, taken in the first trimester of pregnancy. For the CDR3, the DNA is TGTGCCAGCAGCAGACTAGCGGGAGAAGGCACAGATACGCAGTATTTT. Residues: CASSRLAGEGTDTQYF.